This TCR beta chain was captured in a study of cytomegalovirus exposure and HLA in healthy donors. Turning to the study itself: Roughly 80 million unique TCRs from HLA-typed donors made up an early data release. Study-wide findings and caveats: Analysis performed later found about 17,000 TCR beta sequences associated with HLA alleles at 0.05 false discovery rate. Per published reports, the classifier diagnosed cytomegalovirus status with high specificity and sensitivity.

Primers: 60 Vbeta forward and 13 Jbeta reverse. The data were produced by immunoSEQ multiplex PCR, yet TCRdb's version contains in-frame clones alone and is incomplete. This sample carries around 150,000 clones, 65% to 80% of them seen once, and the ten largest clones take roughly 6.8%. Germline CDR1 SGHNT, CDR2 YYREEE (reference sequence). This CDR3 region has 14 residues. V was clipped by 2 bases and J by 1 base, with 10 bases between them. Note on this clone: The antigen is unknown.

This TCR was sampled from a man between 40 and 49 years old in good health and CMV-seropositive. Sequences were obtained from PBMCs. The chain has TRBV5-4 and TRBJ2-7; D not resolved. DNA of the CDR3: TGTGCCAGCAGCTTTTACGGTTTTTCCTACGAGCAGTACTTC. Translated: CASSFYGFSYEQYF.